This TCR beta chain appears in the sequencing data of a study of tumor-infiltrating lymphocytes in primary liver carcinoma. Study-wide background: Tumors were stage T1-T3 N0M0, roughly 4 to 10 cm across. Sequenced samples came back with roughly 3.5 to 7.5 million productive TCRbeta reads, and the counts looked alike across tissue types.

This CDR3 comprises 14 residues. Trimming removed 5 bases at V and 3 bases at J, with 13 bases between. The germline CDR1 and CDR2 sequences are KGHDR and SFDVKD. Regarding the study as a whole: With p = 0.039, the top-250-clone fraction in tumors significantly exceeded that in blood.

Starting from 400 to 500 ng of total RNA, TCR beta cDNA was produced with a primer in the constant region. Modified slightly, ARM-PCR produced TCR beta libraries over three nested multiplex PCR rounds. It was with TRBV1-TRBV30 forward primers and a C-beta reverse primer that the first two PCR rounds were run, at around 9 cycles each. TCRdb analysed the multiplex PCR reads with MiXCR anew, one entry per CDR3 protein. The table includes around 330,000 distinct CDR3 sequences, approximately 54% detected once. Alongside blood RNA obtained from unsorted whole blood, germline DNA was also extracted. Concerning this clonotype itself: Its antigen is unknown. As the CDR3 is not closed by the conserved phenylalanine or tryptophan, this likely results from a read error.

The TCR comes from a woman aged 25 to 45 with primary liver carcinoma and hepatitis B virus infection. The V call is TRBV24-1, the J call TRBJ2-7, with D unclear. The material sequenced was peripheral blood. The CDR3: CATSGGDGNYEQYL. CDR3 DNA: TGTGCCACCAGTGGTGGGGATGGGAACTACGAGCAGTACCTC.